A single T cell receptor beta chain is shown here with its context. Its specific antigen is unknown. Base quality data are lacking; no much larger clone is found one base away. The immunoSEQ Assay was used to sequence TCRbeta CDR3 regions. After extraction, genomic DNA underwent amplification by bias-controlled multiplex PCR, followed by high-throughput sequencing. The original pipeline was this. To quantify the absolute abundance of every unique TCRbeta CDR3 region, sequences were collapsed and filtered. Usable DNA was measured by amplifying reference genes present in all nucleated cells, and TCRbeta template counts were normalized to that usable DNA to estimate T cell fraction. Repertoire TCRs were annotated as SARS-CoV-2-specific by exact matching of V gene, CDR3 amino acid sequence and J gene to a known reactive TCR set. The reference SARS-CoV-2 TCR set came from MIRA and was filtered for enrichment in COVID-19-positive ImmuneCODE repertoires, removing public or cross-reactive TCRs. Using the MIRA antigens, annotated TCRs were further analysed by specific ORF or by position within an ORF. Depth was the summed frequency of annotated unique rearrangements, while breadth was defined as annotated unique rearrangements over total unique productive rearrangements. Two-sided Wilcoxon rank-sum tests were used to compare TCR breadth between groups. TCRdb holds this immuneACCESS table with in-frame rearrangements only. Some clones are missing; in checked studies, unresolved V genes explain under half, and the rest has no known cause. V and J calls and clone size are given by that table; D and trimming were obtained from the DNA. This sample lists 250,000 to 300,000 clones; approximately 87% were detected once. The ten largest make up about 3.1% of the sample.

This specimen belongs to a study of Ad26.COV2.S vaccination and SARS-CoV-2 variants (dated by TCRdb to about 2021). Describing the broader study: Vaccine-arm donors were drawn from COV1001, a multicentre, randomized, double-blind, placebo-controlled phase I-IIa trial of Ad26.COV2.S in healthy adults. TCRbeta repertoire sequencing was used to assess the specificity and breadth of SARS-CoV-2-reactive T cell receptors after Ad26.COV2.S vaccination. A total of about 30 samples were included in the TCR-sequenced set, comprising around 19 Ad26.COV2.S vaccine recipients, 5 placebo recipients and 8 SARS-CoV-2 convalescent individuals. Trial participants were randomized into five groups of five: low-dose or high-dose Ad26.COV2.S given once or twice, or placebo on both occasions. Ad26.COV2.S was administered intramuscularly at 5 x 10^10 or 1 x 10^11 viral particles, either as a single shot or as two shots given 56 days apart. Investigators did not know the trial group allocation while performing experiments and assessing outcomes. Summary of the overall study and its limitations: Comparing responses between vaccine doses or regimens was not something the study was powered to do. According to the authors, total T cell responses may have been underestimated by the TCR breadth and depth analyses. Higher spike-specific TCR breadth was observed in Ad26.COV2.S recipients than in placebo recipients (P = 0.0014). After vaccination, substantial breadth of spike-specific CD8+ and CD4+ T cell responses was reported. Vaccine and placebo recipients had comparable non-spike TCR breadth, which fits with the vaccine containing only spike.

From V the trimming removes 6 bases and from J it removes 6 bases, while the gene matches leave 5 bases of the junction unaccounted for. From a lookup of the germline V gene, CDR1 and CDR2 are SNHLY and FYNNEI. The CDR3 runs 15 amino acids, cysteine and phenylalanine included. Only the CDR3 DNA stays, 45 bases, in frame from base 1. Per the publication, the treatment or condition label means: roughly 19 received Ad26.COV2.S at low or high dose, single or two shots; about 5 received placebo; per-sample allocation not given. For vaccine and placebo recipients, the sequenced repertoires came from samples collected on day 63 after the first injection. Between 29 July and 7 August 2020, Cohort 1b enrolled 20 to 30 adults aged 18-55 years at one site in Boston, USA. Ad26.COV2.S was a replication-incompetent adenovirus type 26 vector expressing a prefusion-stabilized SARS-CoV-2 spike protein from the original Wuhan strain.

The sample consisted of peripheral blood, taken in a trial of Ad26.COV2.S vaccine versus placebo. The sequence was obtained from a person aged 18 to 65 who received the Ad26.COV2.S COVID-19 vaccine or a placebo. This chain joins TRBV2 to TRBJ2-1; 13 central nucleotides agree with TRBD2. The CDR3 region has the sequence CASSPLAGGVNEQFF. The DNA sequence is given as TGTGCCAGCAGCCCACTAGCGGGAGGGGTCAATGAGCAGTTCTTC.